This T cell receptor beta chain was sequenced for a study of cytomegalovirus exposure and HLA in healthy donors. Healthy bone marrow donors supplied every sample. Germline V gene lookup returns CDR1 SGHDT and CDR2 YYEEEE. This CDR3 region has 13 residues. V lost 4 bases, J lost 10 bases, and 7 bases stayed unmatched. To note about this clone: Its antigen is unidentified.

Study-level points and caveats: Later findings reportedly placed an Asian-associated ancestry cluster below the approximately 670-donor mean for N-insertions. Most of the TCR beta V segments (in an earlier analysis) were productive either about 87% or about 30% of the time.

In the PCR, 60 Vbeta and 13 Jbeta primers were used. In the study's own analysis: A later analysis counted 80 million or so unique TCR beta chains, about 10 million shared. Produced via immunoSEQ multiplex PCR; TCRdb's table is partial and in-frame only. V and J calls and clone size are copied from that table; D and trimming were computed from the DNA. The data show some 150,000 clones, about 74% seen once. This clonotype was sampled from a man younger than 30 in good health and CMV-seropositive. V gene TRBV5-6 combines with J gene TRBJ2-2, with 7 bases that match TRBD1. Sequenced input: PBMCs. CDR3 residues: CASSPTGFQELFF. DNA of the CDR3: TGTGCCAGCAGCCCGACAGGGTTCCAGGAGCTGTTTTTT.